This T cell receptor (beta chain) emerged from a study of T cell clones after liver transplantation (dated by TCRdb to the late 2010s). Some background on the complete study: The samples were obtained from ITN030ST, a randomized trial that attempted immunosuppression withdrawal within 2 years after liver transplantation. Of the eight recipients, three were HCV-positive, while the remaining recipients had been transplanted for non-autoimmune, non-viral indications. After a pre-transplant mixed lymphocyte reaction, TCRbeta sequencing was used to pinpoint donor-reactive T cell clones, which were subsequently tracked in post-transplant blood. The studied cohort comprised 8 liver transplant recipients, 3 classified as tolerant and 5 as non-tolerant. Blood samples were collected pre-transplant, then pre-randomization ahead of withdrawal, and finally post-randomization once withdrawal had either been completed or failed. Tolerance meant complete immunosuppression withdrawal for at least one year without liver enzymes rising beyond twice the upper limit of normal. As an antigen-independent comparator for the donor-reactive sequences, third party-reactive TCRbeta sequences from pre-transplant MLRs were identified as well. Subjects received no induction therapy and standard immunosuppression until randomization at 12-24 months post-transplant.

The research as a whole found: Low numbers of available donor cells limited the measurable donor-reactive repertoire in a couple of subjects. The conclusions were preliminary, being limited by small, heterogeneous patient numbers and by non-standardized post-transplant time points. When repertoire turnover was accounted for, significantly reduced detection of donor-reactive sequences was found in 7 of 8 subjects for CD4 and in 8 of 8 subjects for CD8. Circulating donor-reactive CD4 TCRbeta sequences fell significantly post-transplant in most of the 8 subjects, irrespective of tolerance or HCV status. Donor-reactive sequences decreased more than third party-reactive sequences, which suggests partial antigen-specific deletion that was not related to withdrawal success. Since no allograft tissue specimens were available, donor-reactive T cells may have migrated into the graft instead of being deleted.

The germline V gene specifies MNHEY as CDR1 and SVGAGI as CDR2. The CDR3 spans 16 residues, from the cysteine through the phenylalanine. The CDR3 DNA has 48 bases and is translated from base 1. Relative to germline, V is 0 bases shorter and J is 6 bases shorter, with 17 bases between their ends. Using immunoSEQ, frozen genomic DNA was subjected to high-throughput TCRbeta CDR3 sequencing, a process that included PCR amplification, mapping, bias correction and internal controls. As for the authors' bioinformatics: Productive rearrangements were retained, and unique TCRbeta sequences were defined by the CDR3 nucleotide sequence together with the V and J gene. For a sequence to be called donor-reactive, it needed a frequency of at least 0.01% and at least 5-fold expansion in CFSE-low cells compared with unstimulated pre-transplant cells. Per-subject minimum frequency thresholds, based on the lowest-template unstimulated sample, ensured at least 90% detection power. Jensen-Shannon divergence between the top 1000 TCRbeta sequences post-transplant and pre-transplant was used to measure repertoire turnover. Two-sided Fisher's exact tests were used to test for changes in the detection of donor-reactive sequences. TCRdb provides this immuneACCESS table in a form limited to in-frame rearrangements. Some clones are lacking; in checked studies, under half of them reflect an unresolved V gene, and why the rest are absent is not known. The V and J calls and clone size were taken over from that table, and D and trimming were inferred from the DNA. The sample profile shows about 75,000 clones; roughly 84% of them were found once. Over 2% of the sample is in the top ten clones.

Of note for this clone: Its antigen is currently not known. The record has no base qualities; no much larger clone is one base away.

Unstimulated PBMCs, after thawing, were stained for CD3, CD4 and CD8 and then FACS-sorted into CD3+CD4+ and CD3+CD8+ populations. Randomization to immunosuppression withdrawal applied to every one of the 8 studied subjects. The Qiagen DNeasy Blood and Tissue Kit was used for genomic DNA isolation. The sequenced sample was CD4+ T cells from blood, obtained roughly 50 months after liver transplant. The chain uses TRBV6-5 and TRBJ1-2, with a tentative D gene TRBD1 over 5 matching bases. The clonotype comes from a human patient who received a liver transplant. Some T cells may be donor cells from the graft after a transplant. The CDR3 protein is CASSYSQGIGIDGYTF. The DNA reads TGTGCCAGCAGTTACTCGCAGGGTATAGGTATTGATGGCTACACCTTC.